This is a list of T cell receptor beta chains from one sample in a study of CD8 T cells in ankylosing spondylitis. TCRdb called the 5' RACE reads again in MiXCR, with one record for every CDR3 protein. The data show some 840,000 distinct CDR3 sequences, about an eighth seen once. Sequencing was done on a sample of blood, either unsorted or a sorted T cell fraction (not recorded which). Receptors originate from a male donor with ankylosing spondylitis. The CDR3 runs from the conserved cysteine through the conserved F or W. Each record gives: CDR3 protein, CDR3 DNA, clone size, CDR3 length, D gene, V gene, J gene. A D gene is named only where the DNA matches it firmly. Clone size is not always given. Where it is, it says once, few, many or a class for expanded clones.

CASSRPLTGEISYGYTF	TGTGCCAGCAGCCGTCCCCTAACAGGGGAGATCTCCTATGGCTACACCTTC	many	17	TRBD1	TRBV3-1	TRBJ1-2
CSANFRNGYTF	TGCAGTGCTAATTTTCGCAATGGCTACACCTTC	many	11	-	TRBV20-1	TRBJ1-2
CASSQDQRRSLRSTDTQYF	TGCGCCAGCAGCCAAGATCAGCGGCGTTCCCTCCGTAGCACAGATACGCAGTATTTT	few	19	-	TRBV4-3	TRBJ2-3
CASSLSRGQETQYF	TGTGCCAGCAGCCTTAGCCGAGGACAAGAGACCCAGTACTTC	few	14	-	TRBV7-2	TRBJ2-5
CASSRFQKKNSMNTEAFF	TGTGCCAGCTCCCGCTTCCAGAAAAAGAATAGCATGAACACTGAAGCTTTCTTT	-	18	-	TRBV18	TRBJ1-1
CATSSFGSEAFF	TGTGCCACCAGTAGCTTTGGCAGTGAAGCTTTCTTT	many	12	-	TRBV24-1	TRBJ1-1
CASSFATTLHF	TGTGCCAGCAGCTTTGCTACCACCCTCCACTTT	many	11	-	TRBV5-8	TRBJ1-6
CASSGQMNTEAFF	TGTGCCAGCAGTGGACAGATGAACACTGAAGCTTTCTTT	many	13	-	TRBV5-1	TRBJ1-1
CASSPQGASYGYTF	TGTGCCAGCAGCCCACAGGGGGCTAGCTATGGCTACACCTTC	-	14	TRBD1	TRBV7-9	TRBJ1-2
CSARRRGSRETQYF	TGCAGTGCCCGGCGGCGCGGGAGTCGGGAGACCCAGTACTTC	-	14	TRBD2	TRBV20-1	TRBJ2-5
CASSLRSYPESGGPSSYNEQFF	TGTGCCAGCAGCTTACGGTCCTACCCGGAAAGCGGGGGGCCGAGCTCCTACAATGAGCAGTTCTTC	-	22	TRBD2	TRBV7-6	TRBJ2-1
CASSQVGTGKSYNEQFF	TGTGCCAGCAGCCAAGTGGGGACAGGGAAAAGCTACAATGAGCAGTTCTTC	-	17	TRBD1	TRBV4-2	TRBJ2-1
CASSSRNSGANVLTF	TGTGCCAGCAGCTCTAGAAATTCTGGGGCCAACGTCCTGACTTTC	few	15	-	TRBV7-9	TRBJ2-6
CASSLTGQNTDTQYF	TGTGCCAGCAGCTTAACGGGACAAAACACAGATACGCAGTATTTT	-	15	-	TRBV11-2	TRBJ2-3
CASSLDPQGALGELFF	TGTGCCAGCAGCTTAGATCCACAGGGGGCGCTCGGGGAGCTGTTTTTT	-	16	TRBD1	TRBV7-3	TRBJ2-2
CASSFLAGRLYEQYF	TGTGCCAGCAGTTTTCTGGCAGGGCGGTTGTACGAGCAGTACTTC	-	15	-	TRBV27	TRBJ2-7
CAISAGQGGGNTQYF	TGTGCCATCAGTGCCGGACAGGGAGGGGGTAATACGCAGTATTTT	few	15	-	TRBV10-3	TRBJ2-3
CASSLTGARETQYF	TGTGCCAGCTCATTAACAGGGGCCCGGGAGACCCAGTACTTC	few	14	TRBD1	TRBV18	TRBJ2-5
CASSLLSGSGNEKLFF	TGCGCCAGCAGCTTGTTATCAGGGTCGGGTAATGAAAAACTGTTTTTT	-	16	-	TRBV5-1	TRBJ1-4
CASRASGYTGELFF	TGTGCCAGCAGGGCTAGCGGATACACCGGGGAGCTGTTTTTT	-	14	TRBD2	TRBV7-2	TRBJ2-2
CASARGLSSTDTQYF	TGTGCCAGCGCTAGGGGGCTATCGAGCACAGATACGCAGTATTTT	many	15	TRBD1	TRBV4-2	TRBJ2-3
CASSLRTGNTGELFF	TGTGCCAGCAGCTTAAGGACAGGGAACACCGGGGAGCTGTTTTTT	many	15	TRBD1	TRBV5-1	TRBJ2-2
CSARSVEGEQYF	TGCAGTGCTAGAAGCGTAGAAGGCGAGCAGTACTTC	-	12	-	TRBV20-1	TRBJ2-7
CASSYLRGGQTEAFF	TGTGCCAGCAGTTACCTTCGGGGAGGGCAAACTGAAGCTTTCTTT	-	15	-	TRBV6-5	TRBJ1-1
CACSPGLRRLVHRGDTQYF	TGTGCCTGCAGTCCGGGCCTCCGGCGACTAGTGCATAGGGGAGATACGCAGTATTTT	once	19	-	TRBV12-3/TRBV12-4	TRBJ2-3
CASSLEHSPGNTIYF	TGTGCCAGCAGCTTAGAACATAGTCCTGGAAACACCATATATTTT	-	15	-	TRBV7-8	TRBJ1-3
CAWSVQHGSYEVYGYTF	TGTGCCTGGAGTGTACAGCACGGGAGCTACGAGGTTTATGGCTACACCTTC	-	17	-	TRBV30	TRBJ1-2
CAIRGWDRNDSPLHF	TGTGCCATCAGAGGATGGGACAGGAACGATTCACCCCTCCACTTT	-	15	TRBD1	TRBV10-3	TRBJ1-6
CASSFGLPTGELFF	TGTGCCAGCAGCTTTGGACTCCCGACCGGGGAGCTGTTTTTT	-	14	-	TRBV5-6	TRBJ2-2
CASSSVNYEQYF	TGTGCCAGCAGTTCTGTTAACTACGAGCAGTACTTC	few	12	-	TRBV6-5	TRBJ2-7
CASSPNGGTEAFF	TGTGCCAGCTCACCTAATGGGGGCACTGAAGCTTTCTTT	many	13	-	TRBV18	TRBJ1-1
CASLGGSGYEQYF	TGCGCCAGCCTGGGGGGGTCAGGCTACGAGCAGTACTTC	few	13	TRBD2	TRBV5-1	TRBJ2-7
CASSFGVNYEQYF	TGCGCCAGCAGCTTCGGGGTCAACTACGAGCAGTACTTC	-	13	-	TRBV5-1	TRBJ2-7
CSAVFRSEQYF	TGCAGTGCTGTCTTCCGGAGCGAGCAGTACTTC	-	11	-	TRBV20-1	TRBJ2-7
CASSLVYLSTDTQYF	TGCGCCAGCAGCTTGGTATACCTATCCACAGATACGCAGTATTTT	few	15	-	TRBV5-1	TRBJ2-3
CAWSELLNTEAFF	TGTGCCTGGAGTGAACTGCTGAACACTGAAGCTTTCTTT	-	13	-	TRBV30	TRBJ1-1
CASSHATSFGTQYF	TGTGCCAGCAGCCATGCGACTAGCTTCGGGACGCAGTATTTT	few	14	TRBD2	TRBV3-1	TRBJ2-3
CASSTYRGLNEQFF	TGTGCCAGCAGTACATACAGGGGATTGAATGAGCAGTTCTTC	few	14	TRBD1	TRBV7-8	TRBJ2-1
CASSYWGNHEQYF	TGTGCCAGCAGTTATTGGGGGAACCACGAGCAGTACTTC	many	13	-	TRBV6-2/TRBV6-3	TRBJ2-7
CASNHLAVSSYNEQFF	TGTGCCAGCAACCACCTAGCGGTTAGCTCCTACAATGAGCAGTTCTTC	few	16	TRBD2	TRBV27	TRBJ2-1
CASSEPGRLPGELFF	TGTGCCAGCAGTGAACCGGGACGGCTCCCCGGGGAGCTGTTTTTT	-	15	-	TRBV6-1	TRBJ2-2